This TCR beta chain was retrieved from a study of early T cells in non-severe SARS-CoV-2 infection. Study-level background: It was bulk RNA from unsorted whole blood that was sequenced, and the chains were unpaired.

This clonotype was detected many times. Its target is not known. Unique molecular identifiers were affixed to single, distinct cDNA molecules. TCRdb passed the 5' RACE reads through MiXCR, listing each CDR3 protein once. The sample lists some 57,000 distinct CDR3 sequences, around 12% occurring once. Study-level results: Matching with VDJdb favored anti-spike CD8 responses (missing private and CD4 specificities).

Trimming removed 4 bases from V and 3 bases from J, with 13 bases in between. Germline V gene data show CDR1 as SGHNT and CDR2 as YYREEE (reference sequence). The CDR3 is 14 amino acids. This TCR derives from an adult who was a healthcare worker with PCR-confirmed SARS-CoV-2 infection or an uninfected control (not recorded which). The chain is built from TRBV5-4 and TRBJ1-1; the D is unclear. The sample taken for sequencing was whole blood. In DNA, the CDR3 is TGTGCCAGCAGCGCACTACACGGGGACACTGAAGCTTTCTTT. It is translated as CASSALHGDTEAFF.